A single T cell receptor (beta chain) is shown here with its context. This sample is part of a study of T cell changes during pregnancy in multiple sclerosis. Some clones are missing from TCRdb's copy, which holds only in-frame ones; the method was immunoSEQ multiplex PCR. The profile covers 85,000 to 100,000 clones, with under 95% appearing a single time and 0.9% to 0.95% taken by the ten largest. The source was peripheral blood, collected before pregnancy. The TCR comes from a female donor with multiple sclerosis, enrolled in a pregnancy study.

CDR3 loop: CASSPRTGVVEETQYF. The CDR3 coding sequence is TGTGCCAGCAGCCCGAGGACAGGAGTGGTAGAAGAGACCCAGTACTTC. The rearrangement uses TRBV7-9 and TRBJ2-5; 7 bases fit TRBD1. The V segment lost 5 bases and the J segment 3 bases; nucleotides outside the gene matches: 12. The germline CDR1 and CDR2 sequences are SEHNR and FQNEAQ (reference sequence). The CDR3 totals 16 residues. The whole variable domain, filled in from reference TRBV7-9 and TRBJ2-5, reads DTGVSQNPRHKITKRGQNVTFRCDPISEHNRLYWYRQTLGQGPEFLTYFQNEAQLEKSRLLSDRFSAERPKGSFSTLEIQRTEQGDSAMYLCASSPRTGVVEETQYFGPGTRLLVL.